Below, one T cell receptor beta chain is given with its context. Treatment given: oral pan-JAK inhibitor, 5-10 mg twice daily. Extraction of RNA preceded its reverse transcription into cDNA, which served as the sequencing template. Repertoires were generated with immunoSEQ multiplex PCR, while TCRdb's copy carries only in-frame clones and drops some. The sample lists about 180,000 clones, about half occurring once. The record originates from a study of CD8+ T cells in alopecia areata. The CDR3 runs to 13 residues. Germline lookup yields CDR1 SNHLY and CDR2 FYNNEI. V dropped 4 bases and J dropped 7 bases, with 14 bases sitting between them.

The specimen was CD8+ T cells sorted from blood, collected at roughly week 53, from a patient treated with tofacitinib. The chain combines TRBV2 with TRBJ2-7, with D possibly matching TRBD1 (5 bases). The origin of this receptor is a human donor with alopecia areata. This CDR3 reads CASSGTPSWEQYF. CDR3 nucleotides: TGTGCCAGCAGTGGGACACCTTCGTGGGAGCAGTACTTC.